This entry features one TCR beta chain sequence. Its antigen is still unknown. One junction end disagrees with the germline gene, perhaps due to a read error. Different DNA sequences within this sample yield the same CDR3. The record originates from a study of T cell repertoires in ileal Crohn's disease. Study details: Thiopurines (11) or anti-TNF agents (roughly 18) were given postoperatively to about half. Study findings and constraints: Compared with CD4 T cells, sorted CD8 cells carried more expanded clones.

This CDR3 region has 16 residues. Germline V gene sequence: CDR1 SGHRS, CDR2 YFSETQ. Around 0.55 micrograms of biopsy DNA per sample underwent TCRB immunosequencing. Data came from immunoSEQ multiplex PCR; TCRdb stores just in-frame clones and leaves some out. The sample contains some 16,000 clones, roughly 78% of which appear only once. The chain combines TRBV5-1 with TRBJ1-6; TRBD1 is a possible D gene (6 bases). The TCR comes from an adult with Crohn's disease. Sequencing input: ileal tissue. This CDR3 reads CASSLARWTDNSPLHF. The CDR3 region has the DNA TGCGCCAGCAGCTTGGCCAGGTGGACAGATAATTCCCCCCTCCACTTT.